This T cell receptor beta chain was captured by sequencing in a study of blood T cell repertoires in COVID-19. The CDR3 loop spans 15 amino acids. The germline V gene has CDR1 SGHRS and CDR2 YFSETQ. J lost 2 bases, V lost 7 bases, and 11 bases had no gene match. Only in-frame clones appear in the TCRdb table, and some are missing; sequencing was by immunoSEQ multiplex PCR. The sample shows 86,000 or so clones, around 80% of them seen only once. The chain carries TRBV5-1 and TRBJ2-5; 7 nucleotides line up with TRBD1. The source material was peripheral blood. The source of this sequence is a man between 65 and 79 years old with acute or convalescent COVID-19. The CDR3 sequence is CASRQTGAIQETQYF. Here the CDR3 DNA reads TGCGCCAGCCGTCAAACAGGGGCGATACAAGAGACCCAGTACTTC.